Below, 19 T cell receptor beta chains from the same sample are listed, as sequenced in a study of identical twins (dated by TCRdb to about 2016). The receptor library was made with 5' RACE. The data were produced on an Illumina HiSeq 2000. The public reads were run again by TCRdb, first through fastp at Q25 and then through MiXCR, and only productive beta chains were kept. Entries are consolidated by CDR3 protein sequence, retaining the most common genes and DNA. The sample table contains hundreds of thousands of distinct CDR3 sequences; only one count was recorded for around 6.8% of them. In total, the top ten clones hold 1.9% of the sample. The sample was also reused in another study, on yellow fever vaccine responses in identical twins.

The sequenced material came from memory (CD45RO+) T cells sorted from blood. The meaning of the sample's cell subset or site label: CD45RO+ enriched T cells. The receptor source for this set is a woman between 18 and 30 years old in good health.

This clonotype has a handful of counts. This rearrangement joins TRBV20-1 to TRBJ1-2; D remains ambiguous. V lost 6 bases and J lost 1, with 9 bases in between. From germline, CDR1 is DFQATT and CDR2 SNEGSKA (reference sequence). The CDR3 totals 12 residues. CDR3 sequence: CSAWSDNYGYTF. As DNA, the CDR3 is TGCAGTGCCTGGTCCGATAACTATGGCTACACCTTC.

Ten or more counts support this clonotype. This chain uses TRBV4-2 with TRBJ2-2; 16 bases are shared with TRBD2. This CDR3 region has 20 residues. Germline assignment: CDR1 LGHNA and CDR2 YNFKEQ. V gave up 0 bases and J gave up 3 bases; unmatched junction bases: 7. The CDR3 region is CASSQEPGLAGGQDTGELFF. CDR3 in DNA: TGTGCCAGCAGCCAAGAACCGGGACTAGCGGGGGGGCAGGACACCGGGGAGCTGTTTTTT.

The gene calls are TRBV5-1 and TRBJ2-3; tentatively, D is TRBD1 or TRBD2 (5 bases each). V lost 3 bases to trimming and J lost 5 bases, with 16 bases between them. From germline, CDR1 is SGHRS and CDR2 YFSETQ. The CDR3 is 15 amino acids. CDR3: CASSWDRNSGDTQYF. In DNA form, the CDR3 reads TGCGCCAGCAGCTGGGACCGTAACTCGGGAGATACGCAGTATTTT.

This clonotype was recorded at least ten times. V and J are TRBV12-3 or TRBV12-4 and TRBJ2-7; 11 bases line up with TRBD2. The CDR3 is 14 residues long. J lost 2 bases, V lost 5 bases, and 2 bases had no gene match. The DNA for the CDR3 is TGTGCCAGCAGTAGACTAGCGGGGCCCTACGAGCAGTACTTC. Translation gives CASSRLAGPYEQYF.

This clonotype showed up just a few times. The V gene is TRBV12-3 or TRBV12-4, the J gene TRBJ1-6; D not certain. V was clipped by 6 bases and J by 6 bases, with 12 bases between them. There are 14 residues in the CDR3. CDR3 sequence (DNA): TGTGCCAGCAGAACAGAGAGATCTAATTCACCCCTCCACTTT. Protein product: CASRTERSNSPLHF.

This clonotype was observed many times. The chain employs TRBV4-1 and TRBJ1-3; no clear D. Trimming removed 8 bases at V and 4 bases at J, with 12 bases between. Germline V lookup: CDR1 MGHRA, CDR2 YSYEKL. The CDR3 length is 13 residues. This CDR3 reads CASGPHWGNTIYF. The CDR3 DNA sequence: TGCGCCAGCGGCCCTCACTGGGGAAACACCATATATTTT.

V usage is TRBV14 and J usage is TRBJ1-2, with 12 bases that match TRBD1. Trimming removed 1 base from V and 4 bases from J; junction bases left unmatched: 4. The germline V gene encodes CDR1 SGHDN and CDR2 FVKESK. The CDR3 is 16 residues long. CDR3 sequence reads: CASSQVGTGGSYGYTF. The CDR3 nucleotides are TGTGCCAGCAGCCAAGTTGGGACAGGGGGCTCCTATGGCTACACCTTC.

The table lists this clonotype with many counts. The rearrangement uses TRBV12-3 or TRBV12-4 and TRBJ2-1; D unresolved. CDR3 length equals 14 residues. The V end lost 3 bases, the J end lost 4 bases, and 10 bases lay between the germline ends. This CDR3 reads CASSFALTYNEQFF. The CDR3 coding sequence is TGTGCCAGCAGTTTTGCCCTGACGTACAATGAGCAGTTCTTC.

This clonotype has ten or more counts. J is TRBJ2-1 and V is TRBV4-3; 8 nucleotides align to TRBD2. CDR1 LGHNA and CDR2 YSLEER come from the germline V gene. The CDR3 contains 17 residues. Trimming removed 0 bases from V and 8 bases from J; junction bases left unmatched: 12. The CDR3 protein is CASSQDGSGTGRDEQFF. CDR3 DNA sequence: TGCGCCAGCAGCCAAGATGGTAGCGGGACGGGGAGAGATGAGCAGTTCTTC.

The chain uses TRBV6-5 and TRBJ1-5; a possible D gene is TRBD1 (5 bases). Germline CDR1 is MNHEY and CDR2 is SVGAGI. CDR3 length: 15 amino acids. Trimming removed 0 bases at V and 7 bases at J, with 13 bases between. DNA of the CDR3: TGTGCCAGCAGTTACTCGGGGGGTAATGGACAGCCCCAGCATTTT. This codes for CASSYSGGNGQPQHF.

This clonotype has just a few counts. This chain connects TRBV7-2 to TRBJ1-1; weak D call: TRBD1 (5 bases). V lost 4 bases and J 5 bases, leaving 14 bases between the germline ends. CDR3 length: 14 amino acids. Germline V gene data show CDR1 as SGHTA and CDR2 as FQGNSA. CDR3 nucleotides: TGTGCCAGCAGCTCCGGGACCCCGGGGACTGAAGCTTTCTTT. Amino acids: CASSSGTPGTEAFF.

This clonotype was seen many times. The chain has TRBV4-2 and TRBJ1-1; 7 nucleotides match TRBD1. The CDR3 length is 15 residues. V lost 3 bases and J lost 3; bases outside the gene matches: 7. The germline CDR1 and CDR2 sequences are LGHNA and YNFKEQ. CDR3 coding DNA: TGTGCCAGCAGCCAGGCCGACAGGGAGGACACTGAAGCTTTCTTT. Residues: CASSQADREDTEAFF.

This clonotype was seen at least ten times. This chain uses TRBV5-1 with TRBJ1-2; 7 bases are a match to TRBD1. V was clipped by 1 base and J by 2 bases; unmatched bases: 11. Germline V gene sequence: CDR1 SGHRS, CDR2 YFSETQ. The CDR3 extends over 17 amino acids. CDR3 residues: CASSLNYPGQWNYGYTF. For the CDR3, the DNA is TGCGCCAGCAGCTTGAATTATCCGGGACAGTGGAACTATGGCTACACCTTC.

This clonotype was detected many times. V gene TRBV6-2 or TRBV6-3 combines with J gene TRBJ2-2; D may be TRBD1 (6 bases). The germline gives CDR1 MNHEY, CDR2 SVGEGT. The CDR3 is 14 amino acids. V was pared by 5 bases and J by 3 bases, with 10 bases between. The CDR3 DNA follows: TGTGCCAGCAGTCGGGACACTGACACCGGGGAGCTGTTTTTT. Its protein product is CASSRDTDTGELFF.

This chain links TRBV4-2 with TRBJ2-2, with TRBD2 identical over 8 bases. Germline CDR1 is LGHNA and CDR2 is YNFKEQ. The CDR3 length is 16 residues. The V segment lost 0 bases and the J segment 6 bases; nucleotides outside the gene matches: 6. The CDR3 sequence: CASSQERAGVAGELFF. As DNA, the CDR3 is TGTGCCAGCAGCCAAGAACGAGCGGGAGTCGCCGGGGAGCTGTTTTTT.

This clonotype was counted ten times or more. The J gene is TRBJ2-6, the V gene TRBV24-1; D not certain. Trimming removed 3 bases at V and 4 bases at J, with 12 bases between. Germline V gene sequence: CDR1 KGHDR, CDR2 SFDVKD. The CDR3 sequence is 16 residues long. The chain's CDR3 is CATSDNSLTGANVLTF. DNA of the CDR3: TGTGCCACCAGTGATAACAGCCTGACCGGGGCCAACGTCCTGACTTTC.

The rearrangement uses TRBV7-8 and TRBJ1-1; TRBD1 might be the D (6 bases). Per the germline V gene, CDR1 is SGHVS and CDR2 is FQNEAQ. This CDR3 comprises 18 residues. V dropped 6 bases and J dropped 4 bases, with 27 bases sitting between them. Here the CDR3 reads CASSRDRKSGLRGTEAFF. The CDR3 bases are TGTGCCAGCAGTCGAGACAGGAAGAGTGGGTTGAGGGGCACTGAAGCTTTCTTT. The whole variable domain, filled in from reference TRBV7-8 and TRBJ1-1, reads GAGVSQSPRYKVAKRGQDVALRCDPISGHVSLFWYQQALGQGPEFLTYFQNEAQLDKSGLPSDRFFAERPEGSVSTLKIQRTQQEDSAVYLCASSRDRKSGLRGTEAFFGQGTRLTVV.

This clonotype was seen many times. The chain employs TRBV12-3 or TRBV12-4 and TRBJ2-1; 8 bases map to TRBD2. The length of the CDR3 is 12 residues. V lost 5 bases to trimming and J lost 15 bases; unmatched junction nucleotides: 9. As DNA, the CDR3 is TGTGCCAGCAGTACTAGCGGAGGAGCTCCGTTCTTC. Translating gives CASSTSGGAPFF.

This clonotype has a count of ten or more. The gene calls are TRBV3-1 and TRBJ2-3; D unresolved. CDR3 length equals 16 residues. In germline, CDR1 is LGHDT, CDR2 YNNKEL (reference sequence). Trimming took off 3 bases at V and 1 base at J, with 14 bases between the two ends. The CDR3 DNA reads TGTGCCAGCAGCCATGACCGGATCTCCGGCACAGATACGCAGTATTTT. Translation gives CASSHDRISGTDTQYF.